The next 17 T cell receptor beta chains were all read from a single sample in a study of blood T cell repertoires in COVID-19. Repertoires were generated with immunoSEQ multiplex PCR, while TCRdb's copy carries only in-frame clones and drops some. The sample carries roughly 100,000 clones, approximately 90% recorded once. Sequenced: peripheral blood. The receptors were sampled from a woman at least 80 years old with active COVID-19.

This chain joins TRBV19 and TRBJ1-3, with 9 positions matching TRBD1. Trimming removed 5 bases from V and 0 bases from J; junction bases left unmatched: 8. The CDR3 contains 17 residues. CDR1 and CDR2 (germline): LNHDA, SQIVND (reference sequence). The CDR3 DNA is TGTGCCAGTAGTGGCGGGGACAGGGTCCCCTCTGGAAACACCATATATTTT. This gives the protein CASSGGDRVPSGNTIYF. The entire variable domain, with the rest obtained from reference TRBV19 and TRBJ1-3, is as follows: DGGITQSPKYLFRKEGQNVTLSCEQNLNHDAMYWYRQDPGQGLRLIYYSQIVNDFQKGDIAEGYSVSREKKESFPLTVTSAQKNPTAFYLCASSGGDRVPSGNTIYFGEGSWLTVV.

The chain combines TRBV29-1 with TRBJ2-3; 7 bases agree with TRBD2. CDR3 length: 13 amino acids. The trim removed 6 bases at V and 5 bases at J, leaving 8 bases unmatched. CDR1 is SQVTM, CDR2 ANQGSEA, per germline. This chain's CDR3 is CSVRTGGGDTQYF. The DNA for the CDR3 is TGCAGCGTCCGGACGGGAGGCGGAGATACGCAGTATTTT.

The chain employs TRBV18 and TRBJ2-3, with 7 bases fitting TRBD1. The germline CDR1 and CDR2 sequences are KGHSH and LQKENI. This CDR3 is built from 15 residues. V trimming: 3 bases; J trimming: 1 base; junction bases outside the gene matches: 4. CDR3 DNA: TGTGCCAGCTCACCCTTCGGACAGGGCACAGATACGCAGTATTTT. Amino acids: CASSPFGQGTDTQYF.

The CDR3 DNA reads TGTGCCAGCAGCCAAGCGACTAGCGGGAGGGTAGATGAGCAGTTCTTC. It encodes CASSQATSGRVDEQFF. The V gene is TRBV4-2, the J gene TRBJ2-1, with 14 positions matching TRBD2. The CDR3 length is 16 residues. J gave up 8 bases and V 1 base, and 4 bases lay outside the gene matches. Germline V gene lookup returns CDR1 LGHNA and CDR2 YNFKEQ.

This chain connects TRBV12-3 or TRBV12-4 to TRBJ2-3; D not certain. Trimming cost V 6 bases and J 5 bases, with 9 bases left between them. CDR3 length equals 12 residues. The DNA for the CDR3 is TGTGCCAGCAGCCCCGGTGGAGATACGCAGTATTTT. Its protein product is CASSPGGDTQYF.

This clone was recorded once. The V call is TRBV20-1, the J call TRBJ1-5; D is perhaps TRBD1 (5 bases). V dropped 3 bases and J dropped 2 bases, with 20 bases sitting between them. The V gene's germline CDR1 is DFQATT and CDR2 SNEGSKA (reference sequence). The CDR3 has 17 amino acids. The CDR3 coding sequence is TGCAGTGCTAGTCCTAAGACTTGGGAAGGGGGCAATCAGCCCCAGCATTTT. This sequence encodes CSASPKTWEGGNQPQHF.

This clone showed up just once. This chain uses TRBV9 with TRBJ1-1, with TRBD1 identical over 9 bases. Trimming cost V 3 bases and J 8 bases; bases outside gene matches: 8. Germline CDR1 reads SGDLS; CDR2 reads YYNGEE. This CDR3 has 14 residues. The CDR3 loop reads CASSAHRGPWEAFF. CDR3 nucleotides: TGTGCCAGCAGCGCCCACAGGGGGCCCTGGGAAGCTTTCTTT.

The chain couples TRBV19 to TRBJ2-5; 7 bases are a match to TRBD1. V lost 6 bases, J lost 2 bases, and 9 bases stayed unmatched. CDR3 length: 15 amino acids. CDR1 is LNHDA and CDR2 is SQIVND in the germline V gene (reference sequence). The CDR3 DNA follows: TGTGCCAGTAGATCGACAGGGCCGGGTCAAGAGACCCAGTACTTC. Amino acid sequence: CASRSTGPGQETQYF.

This chain joins TRBV3-1 (or the pseudogene TRBV3-2) and TRBJ2-5; a possible D gene is TRBD2 (5 bases). Per the germline V gene, CDR1 is LGHDT and CDR2 is YNNKEL (reference sequence). This CDR3 has 14 residues. V lost 4 bases, J lost 4 bases, and 13 bases lay in between. The CDR3 coding sequence is TGTGCCAGCAGCCGAAGCAAGGCGGGAGAGACCCAGTACTTC. This codes for CASSRSKAGETQYF.

This clone was detected only once. The V and J genes are TRBV6-2 or TRBV6-3 and TRBJ2-3, with D possibly TRBD2 on 5 matching bases. V gave up 4 bases and J gave up 5 bases, with 10 bases separating them. There are 13 residues in the CDR3. Germline V gene sequence: CDR1 MNHEY, CDR2 SVGEGT. The CDR3 coding sequence is TGTGCCAGCAGTTTCCCACTAGTAGATACGCAGTATTTT. It translates to CASSFPLVDTQYF.

The chain employs TRBV19 and TRBJ1-5; 7 bases align to TRBD1. CDR3 length: 14 amino acids. In germline, CDR1 is LNHDA, CDR2 SQIVND (reference sequence). With V trimmed by 5 bases and J by 7 bases, 8 bases remained unmatched. The DNA of the CDR3 is TGTGCCAGTAGTCGGGACAGCCTTGGCCAGCCCCAGCATTTT. Its translation: CASSRDSLGQPQHF.

The chain uses TRBV3-1 (or the pseudogene TRBV3-2) and TRBJ1-4; D is unclear. The CDR3 runs 15 residues. Germline V lookup: CDR1 LGHDT, CDR2 YNNKEL (reference sequence). V shed 4 bases and J shed 7 bases, with 16 bases lying between them. DNA of the CDR3: TGTGCCAGCAGCCTGCGTCTTCCCACGGGTGAAAAACTGTTTTTT. Amino acid sequence: CASSLRLPTGEKLFF.

The rearrangement uses TRBV19 and TRBJ2-7; the D gene is possibly TRBD1 (5 bases). In germline, CDR1 is LNHDA, CDR2 SQIVND (reference sequence). CDR3 length: 13 residues. Trimming pared 6 bases from V and 0 bases from J, leaving 9 bases between. The DNA of the CDR3 is TGTGCCAGTAGCCGACAGAGCTCCTACGAGCAGTACTTC. It yields the protein CASSRQSSYEQYF. Full variable domain (rest looked up from reference TRBV19 and TRBJ2-7): DGGITQSPKYLFRKEGQNVTLSCEQNLNHDAMYWYRQDPGQGLRLIYYSQIVNDFQKGDIAEGYSVSREKKESFPLTVTSAQKNPTAFYLCASSRQSSYEQYFGPGTRLTVT.

The chain carries TRBV6-6 and TRBJ2-7; 13 positions match TRBD2. After removal of 4 bases from V and 1 base from J, the junction contained 4 bases not matched to a gene. Germline V gene data show CDR1 as MNHNY and CDR2 as SVGAGI (reference sequence). This CDR3 spans 16 amino acids. The CDR3 sequence: CASSSPGLAGSYEQYF. The CDR3 bases are TGTGCCAGCAGTTCCCCGGGACTAGCGGGATCCTACGAGCAGTACTTC.

CDR3 protein: CATSDAGTSSDNEQFF. For the CDR3, the DNA is TGTGCCACCAGTGACGCTGGGACTAGCAGTGACAATGAGCAGTTCTTC. This sequence joins TRBV24-1 and TRBJ2-1; 9 bases match TRBD2. CDR3 size: 16 residues. Trimming removed 4 bases from V and 5 bases from J; junction bases left unmatched: 8. In germline, CDR1 is KGHDR, CDR2 SFDVKD.

The J gene is TRBJ2-1, the V gene TRBV15; 13 positions match TRBD2. CDR1 is LNHNV, CDR2 YYDKDF, per germline (reference sequence). The CDR3 has 14 amino acids. V was pared by 8 bases and J by 9 bases, with 7 bases of the junction left unmatched. This chain's CDR3 is CATASGTSGIEQFF. The CDR3 bases are TGTGCCACCGCGTCCGGGACTAGCGGGATTGAGCAGTTCTTC.

J is TRBJ1-1 and V is TRBV15; D gene unclear. The V gene's germline CDR1 is LNHNV and CDR2 YYDKDF (reference sequence). Trimming took off 0 bases at V and 3 bases at J, with 11 bases between the two ends. The CDR3 covers 15 residues. The CDR3 loop is CATSRDLGGYTEAFF. The CDR3 region has the DNA TGTGCCACCAGCAGAGATTTGGGAGGGTACACTGAAGCTTTCTTT.